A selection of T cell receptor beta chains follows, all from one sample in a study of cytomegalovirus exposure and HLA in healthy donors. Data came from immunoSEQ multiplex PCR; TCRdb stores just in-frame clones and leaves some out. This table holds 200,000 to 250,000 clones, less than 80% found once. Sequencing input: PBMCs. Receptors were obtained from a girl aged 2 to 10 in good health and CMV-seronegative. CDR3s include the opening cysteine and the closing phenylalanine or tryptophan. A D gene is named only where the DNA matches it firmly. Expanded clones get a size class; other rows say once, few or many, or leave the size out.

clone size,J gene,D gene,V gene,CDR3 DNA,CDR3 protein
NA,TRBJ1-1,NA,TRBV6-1,TGTGCCAGCAGTGCGACAAGGGGAAACTCGGGAGCTTTCTTT,CASSATRGNSGAFF
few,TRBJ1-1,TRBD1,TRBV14,TGTGCCAGCAGCCAGGGCGACAGGGGTGAAGCTTTCTTT,CASSQGDRGEAFF
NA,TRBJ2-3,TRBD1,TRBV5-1,TGCGCCAGCAGCCCACAGGGGGGTACCACAGATACGCAGTATTTT,CASSPQGGTTDTQYF
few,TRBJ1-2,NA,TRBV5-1,TGCGCCAGCAGCTTGGAGGCAGGGAACTATGGCTACACCTTC,CASSLEAGNYGYTF
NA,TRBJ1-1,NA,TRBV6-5,TGTGCCAGCAGACCTATTGAGAACACTGAAGCTTTCTTT,CASRPIENTEAFF
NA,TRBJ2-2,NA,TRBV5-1,TGCGCCAGCAGCCAGCGGTGGTACGGGGAGCTGTTTTTT,CASSQRWYGELFF
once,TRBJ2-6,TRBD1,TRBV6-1,TGTGCCAGCAGTGGCGGGACAGGGGTCTCTGGGGCCAACGTCCTGACTTTC,CASSGGTGVSGANVLTF
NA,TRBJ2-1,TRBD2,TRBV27,TGTGCCAGCAGTCCCCGGGGACTAGGGGGTTTGGAGCAGTTCTTC,CASSPRGLGGLEQFF
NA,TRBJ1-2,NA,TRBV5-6,TGTGCCAGCAGGGGGGGGGCGTATGGCTACACCTTC,CASRGGAYGYTF
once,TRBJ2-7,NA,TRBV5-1,TGCGCCAGCAGAAACGGAGCCTACGAGCAGTACTTC,CASRNGAYEQYF
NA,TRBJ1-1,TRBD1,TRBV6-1,TGTGCCAGCAGGCCGACAGGGCTTAACACTGAAGCTTTCTTT,CASRPTGLNTEAFF
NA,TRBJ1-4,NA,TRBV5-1,TGCGCCAGCAGTACAAGCGGGGTCGAAAAACTGTTTTTT,CASSTSGVEKLFF
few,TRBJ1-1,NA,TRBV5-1,TGCGCCAGCAGTAGTGGGAACACTGAAGCTTTCTTT,CASSSGNTEAFF
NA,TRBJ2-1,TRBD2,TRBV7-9,TGTGCCAGCGGGCTAGCGGGAGGTGAGCAGTTCTTC,CASGLAGGEQFF
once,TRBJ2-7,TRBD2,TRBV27,TGTGCCAGCAGACTAAGCCTAGCGGGGGGCTCCTACGAGCAGTACTTC,CASRLSLAGGSYEQYF
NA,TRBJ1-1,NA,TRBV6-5,TGTGCCAGCAGTTACGTAAGGGGAAGAGGAAACACTGAAGCTTTCTTT,CASSYVRGRGNTEAFF
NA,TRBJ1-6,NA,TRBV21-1,TGTGCCAGCAGCAAAGGGGGCTCACCCCTCCACTTT,CASSKGGSPLHF
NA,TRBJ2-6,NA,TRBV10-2,TGCGCCAGCAGTGAGTCTGGAGTTTCCGTCTCTGGGGCCAACGTCCTGACTTTC,CASSESGVSVSGANVLTF
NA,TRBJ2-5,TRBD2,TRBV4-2,TGTGCCAGCAGCCCGGGACTAGCGGGAGCCCAAGAGACCCAGTACTTC,CASSPGLAGAQETQYF
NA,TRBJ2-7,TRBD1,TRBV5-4,TGTGCCAGCAGCGACTGGACAGGGGGCATTTCGTACGAGCAGTACTTC,CASSDWTGGISYEQYF
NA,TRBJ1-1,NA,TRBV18,TGTGCCAGCTCACCACTGGAGGTTTTGAACACTGAAGCTTTCTTT,CASSPLEVLNTEAFF
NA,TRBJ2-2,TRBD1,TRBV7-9,TGTGCCAGCAGCCCATGGACAGGGGCCGGCGGGGAGCTGTTTTTT,CASSPWTGAGGELFF
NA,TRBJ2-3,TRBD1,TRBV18,TGTGCCAGCTCACCAATGGGACAGGGGGCATTCACAGATACGCAGTATTTT,CASSPMGQGAFTDTQYF
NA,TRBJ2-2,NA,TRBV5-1,TGCGCCAGCAGCGAGGGACACAAGAACACCGGGGAGCTGTTTTTT,CASSEGHKNTGELFF
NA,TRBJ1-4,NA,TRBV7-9,TGTGCCAGCAGCTTAGCGACAGAAAAACTTAATGAAAAACTGTTTTTT,CASSLATEKLNEKLFF
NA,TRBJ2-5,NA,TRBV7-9,TGTGCCAGCAGCTTAGCCCGGGACAAGGGTAGGGAGACCCAGTACTTC,CASSLARDKGRETQYF
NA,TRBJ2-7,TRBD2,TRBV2,TGTGCCAGCAGTGTACTAGCGGGATCGATGGTCTACGAGCAGTACTTC,CASSVLAGSMVYEQYF
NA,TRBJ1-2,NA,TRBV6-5,TGTGCCAGCAGTAGGACCTCGGAGGGCTATGGCTACACCTTC,CASSRTSEGYGYTF
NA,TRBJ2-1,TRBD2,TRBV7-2,TGTGCCAGCAGCTTAGAGGCGGGGGGTAGGGAGCAGTTCTTC,CASSLEAGGREQFF
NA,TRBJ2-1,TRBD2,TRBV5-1,TGCGCCAGCAGCTTGGGGAGCCTGGCGGGGGGACTAAATGAGCAGTTCTTC,CASSLGSLAGGLNEQFF
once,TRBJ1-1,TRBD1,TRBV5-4,TGTGCCAGCAGCTGGACAGGGGTTGGGGACACTGAAGCTTTCTTT,CASSWTGVGDTEAFF
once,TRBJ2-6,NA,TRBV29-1,TGCAGCGTTGAACTTTCTTCTGGGGCCAACGTCCTGACTTTC,CSVELSSGANVLTF
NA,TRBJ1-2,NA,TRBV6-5,TGTGCCAGCAGTTACACAGGGCGATCCGGCTGGGGCTACACCTTC,CASSYTGRSGWGYTF
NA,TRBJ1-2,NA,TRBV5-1,TGCGCCAGCAGCTTGGACTCTAACTATGGCTACACCTTC,CASSLDSNYGYTF
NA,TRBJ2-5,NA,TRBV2,TGTGCCAGCAGTGTTGGGGAGTACCAAGAGACCCAGTACTTC,CASSVGEYQETQYF
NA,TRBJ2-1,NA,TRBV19,TGTGCCAGTAGTATAGGGAGAGGGTTCGATGAGCAGTTCTTC,CASSIGRGFDEQFF
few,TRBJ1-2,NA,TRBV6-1,TGTGCCAGCAGTGATGGGAAGGGAGGATATGGCTACACCTTC,CASSDGKGGYGYTF
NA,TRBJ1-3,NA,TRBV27,TGTGCCAGCAGTTTATCAGGGAGTAGTGGAAACACCATATATTTT,CASSLSGSSGNTIYF
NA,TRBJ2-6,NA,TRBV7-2,TGTGCCAGCAGCAGGGACATATCCAACGTCCTGACTTTC,CASSRDISNVLTF
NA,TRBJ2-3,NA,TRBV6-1,TGTGCCAGCAGTGAACGGGGGACCGATACGCAGTATTTT,CASSERGTDTQYF
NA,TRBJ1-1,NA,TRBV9,TGTGCCAGCAGCGTGAACAGGGAAGGGACTGAAGCTTTCTTT,CASSVNREGTEAFF
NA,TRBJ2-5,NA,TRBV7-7,TGTGCCAGCAGCTTACCCGGAGGGACCCAGTACTTC,CASSLPGGTQYF
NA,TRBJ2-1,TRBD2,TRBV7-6,TGTGCCAGCAGCACGCGACCGGGACTAGCGCACAATGAGCAGTTCTTC,CASSTRPGLAHNEQFF
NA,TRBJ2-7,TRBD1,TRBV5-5,TGTGCCAGCAGCCCGCAGACAGGGTACCACGAGCAGTACTTC,CASSPQTGYHEQYF
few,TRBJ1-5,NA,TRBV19,TGTGCCAGTAGTAGAGACAATAGCAATCAGCCCCAGCATTTT,CASSRDNSNQPQHF
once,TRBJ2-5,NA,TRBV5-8,TGTGCCAGCAGCTTGGCCGGAGCTACCGGACAAGAGGCCCAGTACTTC,CASSLAGATGQEAQYF
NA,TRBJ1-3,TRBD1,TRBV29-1,TGCAGCTGCAGGGACAGCGGAAACACCATATATTTT,CSCRDSGNTIYF
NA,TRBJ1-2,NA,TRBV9,TGTGCCAGCACCGAACTAGACAGGATCTTCCATGGCTACACCTTC,CASTELDRIFHGYTF
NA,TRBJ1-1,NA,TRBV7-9,TGTGCCAGCAGCCCTAGGGAGGGCGGAGTTGAAGCTTTCTTT,CASSPREGGVEAFF
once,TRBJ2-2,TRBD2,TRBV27,TGTGCCAGCAGTTTCACGACTAGCGGGAGGGTCACCGGGGAGCTGTTTTTT,CASSFTTSGRVTGELFF
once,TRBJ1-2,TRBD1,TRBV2,TGTGCCAGCAGTGGTCAGCGGGACAGGGGGCAGTCGGGCTATGGCTACACCTTC,CASSGQRDRGQSGYGYTF
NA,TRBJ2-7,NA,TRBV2,TGTGCCAGCATAGACAGGCTCTCCTACGAGCAGTACTTC,CASIDRLSYEQYF
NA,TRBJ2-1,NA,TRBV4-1,TGCGCCAGCAGCCAAGATGGTCACGGTGAGCAGTTCTTC,CASSQDGHGEQFF
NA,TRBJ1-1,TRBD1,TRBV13,TGTGCCAGCAGCTTAAGGGGGGCGACAGGGGGGCCTGAAGCTTTCTTT,CASSLRGATGGPEAFF
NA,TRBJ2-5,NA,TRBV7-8,TGTGCCAGCAGCTTAGTGATCGGGTTAGGTGAGACCCAGTACTTC,CASSLVIGLGETQYF
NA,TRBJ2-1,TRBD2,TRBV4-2,TGTGCCAGCAGCCACCTCATAGGAACTAGCGGGGGTGAGCAGTTCTTC,CASSHLIGTSGGEQFF
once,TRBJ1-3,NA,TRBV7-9,TGTGCCAGCAGCCCCTCCGTGCTTCTAGGAGAGGGAAACACCATATATTTT,CASSPSVLLGEGNTIYF
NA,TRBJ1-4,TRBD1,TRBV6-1,TGTGCCAGCAGTGAGGGGGAGACAGGGCGTGGGATTTTT,CASSEGETGRGIF